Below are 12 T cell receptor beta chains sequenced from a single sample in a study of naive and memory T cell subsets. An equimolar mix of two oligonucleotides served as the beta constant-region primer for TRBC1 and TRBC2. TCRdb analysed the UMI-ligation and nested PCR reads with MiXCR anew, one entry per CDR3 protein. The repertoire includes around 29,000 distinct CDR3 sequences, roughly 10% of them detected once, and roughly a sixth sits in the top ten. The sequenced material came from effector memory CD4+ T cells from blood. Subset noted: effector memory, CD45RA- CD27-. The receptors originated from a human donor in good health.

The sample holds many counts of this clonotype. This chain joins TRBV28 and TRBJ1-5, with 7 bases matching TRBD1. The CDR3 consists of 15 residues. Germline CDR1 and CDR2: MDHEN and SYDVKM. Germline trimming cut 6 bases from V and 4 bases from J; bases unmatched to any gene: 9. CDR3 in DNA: TGTGCCAGCAGATACAACCGGGACAGAAATCAGCCCCAGCATTTT. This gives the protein CASRYNRDRNQPQHF.

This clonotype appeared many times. Here the CDR3 DNA reads TGTGCCAGCAGTTACTCGAAACAGGGATTAGAGACCCAGTACTTC. Its protein is CASSYSKQGLETQYF. This rearrangement joins TRBV6-2 or TRBV6-3 to TRBJ2-5; D possibly corresponds to TRBD1 (6 bases). Germline lookup yields CDR1 MNHEY and CDR2 SVGEGT. This CDR3 is built from 15 residues. The V gene lost 0 bases and the J gene lost 4 bases, with 12 bases spanning the gap.

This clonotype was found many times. CDR3 sequence: CATSRGLTGGDYEQYF. The CDR3 DNA reads as TGTGCCACCAGCAGAGGCCTGACAGGGGGGGACTACGAGCAGTACTTC. V is TRBV15 and J is TRBJ2-7, with 9 bases matching TRBD1. The CDR3 sequence is 16 residues long. Germline V gives CDR1 LNHNV, CDR2 YYDKDF (reference sequence). V was pared by 1 base and J by 3 bases, with 7 bases of the junction left unmatched.

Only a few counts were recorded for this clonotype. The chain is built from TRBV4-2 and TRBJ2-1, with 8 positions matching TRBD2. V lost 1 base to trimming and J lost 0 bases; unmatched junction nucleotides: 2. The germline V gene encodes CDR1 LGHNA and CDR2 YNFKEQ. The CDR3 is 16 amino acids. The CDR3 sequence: CASSQVGGGSYNEQFF. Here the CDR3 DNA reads TGTGCCAGCAGCCAAGTCGGGGGGGGCTCCTACAATGAGCAGTTCTTC.

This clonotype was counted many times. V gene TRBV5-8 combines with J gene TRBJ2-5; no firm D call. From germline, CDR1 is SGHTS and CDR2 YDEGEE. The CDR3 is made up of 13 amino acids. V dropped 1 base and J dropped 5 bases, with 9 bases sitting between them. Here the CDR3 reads CASSLFFSETQYF. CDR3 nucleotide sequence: TGTGCCAGCAGCTTGTTCTTCTCGGAGACCCAGTACTTC.

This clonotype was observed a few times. CDR3 residues: CSAGTGSSGKLFF. In DNA, the CDR3 is TGCAGTGCTGGGACAGGGTCCTCGGGAAAACTGTTTTTT. V usage is TRBV20-1 and J usage is TRBJ1-4; TRBD1 matches 9 bases. The CDR3 is 13 residues long. J gave up 10 bases and V 5 bases, and 8 bases lay outside the gene matches. The germline CDR1 and CDR2 sequences are DFQATT and SNEGSKA (reference sequence).

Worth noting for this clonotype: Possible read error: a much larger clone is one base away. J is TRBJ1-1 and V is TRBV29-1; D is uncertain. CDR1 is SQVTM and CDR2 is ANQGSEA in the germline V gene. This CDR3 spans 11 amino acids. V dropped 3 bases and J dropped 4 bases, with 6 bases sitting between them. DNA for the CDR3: TGCAGCGTTGATGTGGTCACTGAAGCTTTCTTT. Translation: CSVDVVTEAFF.

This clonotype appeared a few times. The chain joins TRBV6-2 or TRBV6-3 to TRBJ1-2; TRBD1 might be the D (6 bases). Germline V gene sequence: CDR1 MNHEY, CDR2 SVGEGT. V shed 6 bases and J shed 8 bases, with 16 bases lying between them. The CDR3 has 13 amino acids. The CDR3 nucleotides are TGTGCCAGCAGAGTTACGCTACAGGGAGGCTACACCTTC. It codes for CASRVTLQGGYTF.

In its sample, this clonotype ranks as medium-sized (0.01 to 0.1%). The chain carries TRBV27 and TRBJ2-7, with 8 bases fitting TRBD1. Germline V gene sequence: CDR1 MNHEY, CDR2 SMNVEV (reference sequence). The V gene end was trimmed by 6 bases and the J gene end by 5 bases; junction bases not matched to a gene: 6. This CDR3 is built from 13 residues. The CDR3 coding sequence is TGTGCCAGCAGGACGGACAGGGACCACGAGCAGTACTTC. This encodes CASRTDRDHEQYF.

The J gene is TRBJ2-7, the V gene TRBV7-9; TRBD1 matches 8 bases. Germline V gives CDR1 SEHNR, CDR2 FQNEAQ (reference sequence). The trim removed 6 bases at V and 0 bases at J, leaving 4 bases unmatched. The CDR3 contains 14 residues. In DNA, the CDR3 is TGTGCCAGCAGACGGACAGGGCTCTCCTACGAGCAGTACTTC. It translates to CASRRTGLSYEQYF.

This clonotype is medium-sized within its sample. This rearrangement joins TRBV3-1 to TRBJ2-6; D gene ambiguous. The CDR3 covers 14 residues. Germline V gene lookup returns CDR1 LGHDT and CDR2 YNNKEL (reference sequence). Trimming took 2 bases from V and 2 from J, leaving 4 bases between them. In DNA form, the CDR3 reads TGTGCCAGCAGCCAATTAACTGGGGCCAACGTCCTGACTTTC. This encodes CASSQLTGANVLTF.

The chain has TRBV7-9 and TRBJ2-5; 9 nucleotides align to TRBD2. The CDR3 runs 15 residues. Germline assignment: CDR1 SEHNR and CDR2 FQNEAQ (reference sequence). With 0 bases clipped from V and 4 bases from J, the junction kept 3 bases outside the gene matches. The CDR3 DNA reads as TGTGCCAGCAGCTTAGCGAGTAGCGGGGGAGAGACCCAGTACTTC. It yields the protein CASSLASSGGETQYF.